The entry below describes one TCR beta chain. Its antigen is as yet unknown. These data come from a study of shared clonotypes between healthy human individuals. Study overall: Each donor contributed plates that comprised three CD4 naive, three CD4 memory, two CD8 naive and one CD8 memory.

Study-wide results and caveats: Four donors had about 5% of their naive CD4 clonotypes in common. Sorted-subset sequencing, rarefaction showed, was incomplete despite large depth.

CDR1 is SNHLY and CDR2 is FYNNEI in the germline V gene. V shed 2 bases and J shed 0 bases, with 5 bases lying between them. The CDR3 loop spans 13 amino acids. Naive CD8 cells comprised CD45RO-negative, CCR7-positively selected cells, excluding terminally differentiated effector memory CD45RA+ cells. Assay: immunoSEQ multiplex PCR; the TCRdb copy retains only in-frame clones and omits some. The repertoire consists of 1.5 million to 2.5 million clones, with approximately 94% occurring once and the leading ten covering 0.9% to 1.5%. The rearrangement uses TRBV2 and TRBJ2-7; D unresolved. The TCR comes from a man aged 18 to 30 in good health. The sequenced material came from naive CD8+ T cells sorted from blood. CDR3 nucleotide sequence: TGTGCCAGCAGTGAACGGAACTCCTACGAGCAGTACTTC. Translation: CASSERNSYEQYF.